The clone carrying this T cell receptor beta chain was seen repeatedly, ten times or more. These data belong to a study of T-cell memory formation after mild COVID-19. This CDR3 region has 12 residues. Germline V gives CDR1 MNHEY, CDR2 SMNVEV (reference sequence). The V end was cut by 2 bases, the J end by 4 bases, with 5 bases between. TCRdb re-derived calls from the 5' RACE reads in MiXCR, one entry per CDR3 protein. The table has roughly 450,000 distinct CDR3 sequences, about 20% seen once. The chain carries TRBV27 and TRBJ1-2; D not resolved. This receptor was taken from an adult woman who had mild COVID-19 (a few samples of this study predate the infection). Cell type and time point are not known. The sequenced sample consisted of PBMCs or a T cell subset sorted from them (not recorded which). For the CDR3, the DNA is TGTGCCAGCAGTTTAAAGGGCTATGGCTACACCTTC. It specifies CASSLKGYGYTF.